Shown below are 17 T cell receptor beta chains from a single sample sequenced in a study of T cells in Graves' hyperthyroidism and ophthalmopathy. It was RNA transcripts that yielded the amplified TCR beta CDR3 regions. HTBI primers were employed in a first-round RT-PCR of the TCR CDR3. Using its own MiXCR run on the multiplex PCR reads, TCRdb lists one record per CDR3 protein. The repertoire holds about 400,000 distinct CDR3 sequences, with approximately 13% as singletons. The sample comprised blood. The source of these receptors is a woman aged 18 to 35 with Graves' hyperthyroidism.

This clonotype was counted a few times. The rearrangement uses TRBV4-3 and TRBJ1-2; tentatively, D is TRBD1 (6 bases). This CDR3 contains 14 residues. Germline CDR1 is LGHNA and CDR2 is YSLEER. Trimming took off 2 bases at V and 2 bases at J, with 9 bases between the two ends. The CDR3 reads CASSQTGRNYGYTF. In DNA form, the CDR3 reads TGCGCCAGCAGCCAAACAGGGCGAAACTATGGCTACACCTTC.

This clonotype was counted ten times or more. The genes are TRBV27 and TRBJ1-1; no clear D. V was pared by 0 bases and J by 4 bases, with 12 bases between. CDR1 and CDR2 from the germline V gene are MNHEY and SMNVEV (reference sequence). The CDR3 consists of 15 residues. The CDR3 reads CASSLSREGGTEAFF. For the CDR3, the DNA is TGTGCCAGCAGTTTATCACGGGAAGGTGGCACTGAAGCTTTCTTT.

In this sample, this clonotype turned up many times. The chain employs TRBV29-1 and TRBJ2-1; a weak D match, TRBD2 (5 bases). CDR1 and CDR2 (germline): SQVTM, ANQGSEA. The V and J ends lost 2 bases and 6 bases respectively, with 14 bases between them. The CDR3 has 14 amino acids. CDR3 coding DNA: TGCAGCGTTGAAAGTGGGAGTGCCCCCAATGAGCAGTTCTTC. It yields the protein CSVESGSAPNEQFF.

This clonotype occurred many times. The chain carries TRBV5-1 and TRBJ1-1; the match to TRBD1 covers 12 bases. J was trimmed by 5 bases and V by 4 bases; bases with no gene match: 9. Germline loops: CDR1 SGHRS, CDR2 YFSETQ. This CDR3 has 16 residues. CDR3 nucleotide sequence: TGCGCCAGCAGCACCCGGGACAGGGGGCCTGGGACTGAAGCTTTCTTT. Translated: CASSTRDRGPGTEAFF.

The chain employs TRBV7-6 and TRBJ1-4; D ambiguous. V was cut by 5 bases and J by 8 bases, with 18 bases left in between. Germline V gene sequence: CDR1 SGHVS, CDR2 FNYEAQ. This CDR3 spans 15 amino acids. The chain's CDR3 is CASSRQQGIYEKLFF. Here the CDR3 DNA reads TGTGCCAGCAGCCGGCAGCAAGGGATCTACGAAAAACTGTTTTTT.

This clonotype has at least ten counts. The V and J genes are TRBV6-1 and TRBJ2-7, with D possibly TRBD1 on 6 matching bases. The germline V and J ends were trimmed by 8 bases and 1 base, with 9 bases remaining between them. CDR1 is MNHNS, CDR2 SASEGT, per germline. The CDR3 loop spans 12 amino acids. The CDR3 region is CASQGRSYEQYF. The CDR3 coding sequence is TGTGCCAGCCAGGGGCGGTCCTACGAGCAGTACTTC.

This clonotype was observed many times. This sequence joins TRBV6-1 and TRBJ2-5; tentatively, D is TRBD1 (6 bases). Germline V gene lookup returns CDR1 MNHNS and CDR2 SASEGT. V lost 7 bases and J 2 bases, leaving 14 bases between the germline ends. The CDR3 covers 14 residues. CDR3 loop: CASTTGSAQETQYF. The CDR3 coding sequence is TGTGCCAGCACTACAGGGTCGGCACAAGAGACCCAGTACTTC.

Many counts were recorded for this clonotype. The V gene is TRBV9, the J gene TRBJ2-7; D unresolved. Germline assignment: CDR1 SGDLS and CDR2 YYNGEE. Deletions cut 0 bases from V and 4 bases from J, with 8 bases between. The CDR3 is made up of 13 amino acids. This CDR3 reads CASSVELGYEQYF. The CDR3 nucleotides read TGTGCCAGCAGCGTAGAACTGGGGTACGAGCAGTACTTC.

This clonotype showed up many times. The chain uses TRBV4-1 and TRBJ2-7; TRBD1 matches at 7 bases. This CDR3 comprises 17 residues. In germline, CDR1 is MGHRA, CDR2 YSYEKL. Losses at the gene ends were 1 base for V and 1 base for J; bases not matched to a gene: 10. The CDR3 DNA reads TGCGCCAGCAGCCAAGGCTCCGGGACAGACTATTCCTACGAGCAGTACTTC. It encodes CASSQGSGTDYSYEQYF.

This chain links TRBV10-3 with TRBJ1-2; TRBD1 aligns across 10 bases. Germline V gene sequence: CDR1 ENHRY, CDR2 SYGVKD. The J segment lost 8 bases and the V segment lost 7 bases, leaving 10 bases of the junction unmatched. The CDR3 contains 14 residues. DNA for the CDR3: TGTGCCATCAAGGGACAGGGGCTTCTTGGGGGCTACACCTTC. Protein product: CAIKGQGLLGGYTF.

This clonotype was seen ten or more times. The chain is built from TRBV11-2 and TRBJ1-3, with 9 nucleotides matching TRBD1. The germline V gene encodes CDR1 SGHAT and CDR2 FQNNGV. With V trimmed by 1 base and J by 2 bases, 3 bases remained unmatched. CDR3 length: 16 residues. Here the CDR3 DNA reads TGTGCCAGCAGCTTAGCCTACAGGGGGCCTGGAAACACCATATATTTT. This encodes CASSLAYRGPGNTIYF.

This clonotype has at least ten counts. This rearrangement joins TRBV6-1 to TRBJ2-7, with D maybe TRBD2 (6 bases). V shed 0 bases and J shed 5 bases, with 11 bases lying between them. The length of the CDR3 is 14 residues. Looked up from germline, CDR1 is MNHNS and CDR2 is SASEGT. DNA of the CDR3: TGTGCCAGCAGTGAAGCGATCGGGGAGGACGAGCAGTACTTC. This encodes CASSEAIGEDEQYF.

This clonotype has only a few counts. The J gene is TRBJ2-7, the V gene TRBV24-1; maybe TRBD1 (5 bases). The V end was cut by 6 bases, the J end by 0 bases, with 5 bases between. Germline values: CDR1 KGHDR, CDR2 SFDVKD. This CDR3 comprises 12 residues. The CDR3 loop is CATSTGSYEQYF. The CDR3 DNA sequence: TGTGCCACCAGTACAGGCTCCTACGAGCAGTACTTC.

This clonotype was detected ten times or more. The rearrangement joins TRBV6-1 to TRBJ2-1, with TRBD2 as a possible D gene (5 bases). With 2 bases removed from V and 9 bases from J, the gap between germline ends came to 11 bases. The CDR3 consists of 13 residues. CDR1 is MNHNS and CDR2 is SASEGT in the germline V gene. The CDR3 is CASSESPRGEQFF. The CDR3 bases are TGTGCCAGCAGTGAATCCCCACGGGGTGAGCAGTTCTTC.

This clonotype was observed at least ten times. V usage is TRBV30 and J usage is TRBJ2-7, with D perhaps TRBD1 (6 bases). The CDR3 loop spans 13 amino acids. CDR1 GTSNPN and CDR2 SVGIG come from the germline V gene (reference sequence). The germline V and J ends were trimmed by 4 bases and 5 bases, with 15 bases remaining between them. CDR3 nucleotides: TGTGCCTGGATTGGGGACATAAACAACGAGCAGTACTTC. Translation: CAWIGDINNEQYF.

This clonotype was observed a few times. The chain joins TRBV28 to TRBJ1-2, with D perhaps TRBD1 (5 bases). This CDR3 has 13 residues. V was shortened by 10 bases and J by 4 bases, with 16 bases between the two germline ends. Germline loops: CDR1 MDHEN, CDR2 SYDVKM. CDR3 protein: CATLMGVGYGYTF. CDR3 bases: TGTGCCACCCTAATGGGGGTCGGCTATGGCTACACCTTC.

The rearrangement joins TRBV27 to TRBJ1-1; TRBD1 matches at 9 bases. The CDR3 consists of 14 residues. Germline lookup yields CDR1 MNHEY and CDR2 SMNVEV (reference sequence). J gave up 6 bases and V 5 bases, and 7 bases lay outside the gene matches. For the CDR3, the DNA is TGTGCCAGCAGTGCAACAGGGGGCATCGCTGAAGCTTTCTTT. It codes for CASSATGGIAEAFF.